The present T cell receptor beta chain was sequenced within a study of T cell responses to AZD1222 COVID-19 vaccine. TCRdb's copy holds only in-frame clones and misses some; the assay was immunoSEQ multiplex PCR. This table holds approximately 270,000 clones, roughly 93% found once. The CDR3 consists of 15 residues. Germline lookup yields CDR1 KGHSH and CDR2 LQKENI. The V gene lost 0 bases and the J gene lost 2 bases, with 11 bases spanning the gap. The sequence was obtained from an adult who received the AZD1222 COVID-19 vaccine. This chain uses TRBV18 with TRBJ2-7; D not certain. This specimen consisted of peripheral blood, obtained 28 days after the second AZD1222 dose. The CDR3, as DNA: TGTGCCAGCTCACCACCAAGCCAGATGACCTACGAGCAGTACTTC. Its protein is CASSPPSQMTYEQYF.